This record covers a single T cell receptor beta chain. This specimen comes from a study of blood T cell repertoires in COVID-19. The length of the CDR3 is 15 residues. The germline gives CDR1 SEHNR, CDR2 FQNEAQ (reference sequence). J gave up 4 bases and V 0 bases, and 6 bases lay outside the gene matches. In the original processing: Using reference gene primer amplification, nucleated cell counts were estimated. The method was immunoSEQ multiplex PCR; TCRdb's version includes in-frame clones alone and lacks a portion of them. V and J calls and clone size come straight from that table; D and trimming were deduced from the DNA. The top ten clones hold approximately 2.1% of a sample with hundreds of thousands of clones, about 88% of them seen once.

This chain connects TRBV7-9 to TRBJ2-7, with 7 bases fitting TRBD2. This receptor was taken from a woman aged 40 to 55 who had recovered from COVID-19. The sequencing input was peripheral blood. The CDR3 sequence: CASSLAAGTNYEQYF. CDR3 DNA: TGTGCCAGCAGCTTAGCGGCCGGGACTAATTACGAGCAGTACTTC.